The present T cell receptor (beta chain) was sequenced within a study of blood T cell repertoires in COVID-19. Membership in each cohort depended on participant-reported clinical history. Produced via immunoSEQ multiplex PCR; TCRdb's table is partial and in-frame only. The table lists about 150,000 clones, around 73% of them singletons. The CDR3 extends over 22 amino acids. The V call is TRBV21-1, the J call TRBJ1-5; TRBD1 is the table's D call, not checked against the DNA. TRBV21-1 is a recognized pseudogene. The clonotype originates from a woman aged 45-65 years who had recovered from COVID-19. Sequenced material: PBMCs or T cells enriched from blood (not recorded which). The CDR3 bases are TGTGCCAGCAGCCTACGTCAGGGTAATCCATCCTCTTATCCCCTTAGCAATCAGCCCCAGCATTTT. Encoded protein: CASSLRQGNPSSYPLSNQPQHF.